This T cell receptor beta chain was found in a study of early T cells in non-severe SARS-CoV-2 infection (dated by TCRdb to 2020 to 2023). At the level of the whole study: Because TCR sequencing was done on bulk RNA from unsorted whole blood, the alpha and beta chains could not be paired.

This clonotype was found a few times. Its binding antigen is unknown. No much larger clonotype is one base removed from it; base qualities were not supplied. Library creation used 5' RACE. The run used a NextSeq 500. In the TCR library protocol, unique molecular identifiers were attached to individual cDNA molecules to correct for PCR bias and sequencing error. Both TCR alpha and beta chains were sequenced, and tight co-correlation was observed between alpha and beta sequence abundances in each sample. In the authors' own workflow: V gene, J gene and CDR3 annotation of TCR sequences was performed with Decombinator V4. TCRs were defined as expanded if a significant change between any two time points was detected under a Poisson model with p below 0.0001. Abundances of TCRs were expressed as counts per million after normalisation to the total number of TCRs sequenced in each sample. A search of VDJdb, accessed on 1 November 2021, was run for TCRs annotated to CMV, EBV and SARS-CoV-2, with TCRs annotated for multiple antigens excluded. TCRdb's own reprocessing of the public reads used fastp at Q25 and MiXCR and kept productive beta chains. Every entry covers one CDR3 protein and lists the most common genes and DNA from its rows. TCRdb's processing, not the authors', yielded these V and J calls. Within this sample are some 49,000 distinct CDR3 sequences, with approximately 7.6% of them counted one time only. The ten most abundant clones make up about 4% of the sample.

Results and caveats for the whole study, not just this receptor: VDJdb matching was skewed toward anti-spike CD8 responses and likely underestimated virus-specific expansions by missing private and CD4 specificities.

The study was a case-control design nested within a healthcare worker cohort in London, UK, with weekly nasopharyngeal swab PCR tests and blood sampling. Healthcare workers were recruited between 23 and 31 March 2020, during the week of the UK lockdown, and were followed weekly for up to 16 weeks. The receptor was derived from an adult who was a healthcare worker with PCR-confirmed SARS-CoV-2 infection or an uninfected control (not recorded which). The sequenced material came from whole blood.

Here is the DNA: TGTGCCAGCAGCCGCCGACAGACTAATTCACCCCTCCACTTT. Its amino acids are CASSRRQTNSPLHF. The chain joins TRBV5-6 to TRBJ1-6; the D segment could be TRBD1, given 5 matching bases. A distance of 11 bases separates the germline ends of V and J, which lose 4 bases and 6 bases respectively. Reading the germline V gene gives CDR1 SGHDT and CDR2 YYEEEE. From its cysteine to its phenylalanine, the CDR3 spans 14 amino acids. Solely the CDR3 DNA is kept, with 42 bases framed from the first base.